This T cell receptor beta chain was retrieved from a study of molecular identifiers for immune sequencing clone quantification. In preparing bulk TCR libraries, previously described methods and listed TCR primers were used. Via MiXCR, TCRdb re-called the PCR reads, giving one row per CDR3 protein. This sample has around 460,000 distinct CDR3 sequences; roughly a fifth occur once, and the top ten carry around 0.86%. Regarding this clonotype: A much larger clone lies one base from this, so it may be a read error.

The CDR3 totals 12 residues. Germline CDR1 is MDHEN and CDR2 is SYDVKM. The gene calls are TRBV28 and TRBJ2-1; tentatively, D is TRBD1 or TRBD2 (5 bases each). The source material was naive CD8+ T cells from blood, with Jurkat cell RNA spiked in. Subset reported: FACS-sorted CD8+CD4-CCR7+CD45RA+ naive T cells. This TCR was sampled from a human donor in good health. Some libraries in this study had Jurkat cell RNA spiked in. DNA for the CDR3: TGTGCCAGCAGTTTAGATGGGACCCACAAGACGTTC. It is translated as CASSLDGTHKTF. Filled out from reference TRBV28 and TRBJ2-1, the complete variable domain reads DVKVTQSSRYLVKRTGEKVFLECVQDMDHENMFWYRQDPGLGLRLIYFSYDVKMKEKGDIPEGYSVSREKKERFSLILESASTNQTSMYLCASSLDGTHKTFGPGTRLTVL.